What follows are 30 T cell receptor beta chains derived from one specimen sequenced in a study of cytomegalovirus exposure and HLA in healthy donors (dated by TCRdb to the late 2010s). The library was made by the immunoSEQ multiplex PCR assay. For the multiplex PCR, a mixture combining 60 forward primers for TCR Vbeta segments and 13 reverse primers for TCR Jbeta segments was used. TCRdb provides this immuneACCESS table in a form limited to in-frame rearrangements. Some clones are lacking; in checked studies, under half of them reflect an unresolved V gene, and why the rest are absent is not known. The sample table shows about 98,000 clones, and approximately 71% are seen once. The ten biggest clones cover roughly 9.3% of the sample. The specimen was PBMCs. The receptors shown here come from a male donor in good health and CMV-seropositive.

The CDR3 protein is CASSQGLATYEQYF. The CDR3 region has the DNA TGCGCCAGCAGCCAAGGGCTAGCGACCTACGAGCAGTACTTC. The chain recombines TRBV4-1 with TRBJ2-7, with D perhaps TRBD2 (6 bases). Germline V lookup: CDR1 MGHRA, CDR2 YSYEKL. The CDR3 is 14 amino acids. Trimming left V 1 base short and J 2 bases short, with 9 bases between.

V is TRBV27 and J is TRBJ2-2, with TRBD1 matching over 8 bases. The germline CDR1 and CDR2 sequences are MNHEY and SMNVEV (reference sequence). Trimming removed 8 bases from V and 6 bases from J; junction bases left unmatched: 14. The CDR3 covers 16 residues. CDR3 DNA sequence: TGTGCCAGCCACCCCCCGGGACAGGCTTCGGCCGGGGAGCTGTTTTTT. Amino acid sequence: CASHPPGQASAGELFF.

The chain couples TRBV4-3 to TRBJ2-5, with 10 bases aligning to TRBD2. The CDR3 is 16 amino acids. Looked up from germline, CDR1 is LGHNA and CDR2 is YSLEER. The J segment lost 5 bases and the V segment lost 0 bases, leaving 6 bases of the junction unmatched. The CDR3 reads CASSQDGSGRLETQYF. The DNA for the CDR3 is TGCGCCAGCAGCCAAGACGGTAGCGGGAGGCTGGAGACCCAGTACTTC.

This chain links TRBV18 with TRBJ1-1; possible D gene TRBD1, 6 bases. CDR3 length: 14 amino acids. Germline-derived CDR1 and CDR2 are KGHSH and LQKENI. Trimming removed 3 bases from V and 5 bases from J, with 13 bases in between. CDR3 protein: CASSPAGGQTEAFF. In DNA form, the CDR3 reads TGTGCCAGCTCACCGGCGGGGGGGCAAACTGAAGCTTTCTTT.

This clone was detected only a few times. The CDR3 loop reads CASSTLLSGGTDTQYF. For the CDR3, the DNA is TGTGCCAGCAGTACTCTCCTGAGCGGCGGCACAGATACGCAGTATTTT. The rearrangement links TRBV27 to TRBJ2-3, with TRBD2 as a possible D gene (5 bases). The V and J ends lost 5 bases and 1 base respectively, with 16 bases between them. The germline V gene encodes CDR1 MNHEY and CDR2 SMNVEV (reference sequence). CDR3 size: 16 residues.

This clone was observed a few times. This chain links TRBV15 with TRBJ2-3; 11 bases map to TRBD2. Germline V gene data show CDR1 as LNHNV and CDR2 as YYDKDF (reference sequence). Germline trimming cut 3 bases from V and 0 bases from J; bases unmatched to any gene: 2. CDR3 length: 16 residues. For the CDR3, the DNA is TGTGCCACCAGCAGTGGACTAGCGGGTAGCACAGATACGCAGTATTTT. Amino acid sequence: CATSSGLAGSTDTQYF.

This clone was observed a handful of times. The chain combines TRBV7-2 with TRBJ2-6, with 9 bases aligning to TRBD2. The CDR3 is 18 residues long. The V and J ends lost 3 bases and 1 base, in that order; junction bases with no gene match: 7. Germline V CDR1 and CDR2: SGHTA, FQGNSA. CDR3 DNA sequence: TGTGCCAGCAGCTTCGTCGGACTAGCGCAATCTGGGGCCAACGTCCTGACTTTC. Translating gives CASSFVGLAQSGANVLTF.

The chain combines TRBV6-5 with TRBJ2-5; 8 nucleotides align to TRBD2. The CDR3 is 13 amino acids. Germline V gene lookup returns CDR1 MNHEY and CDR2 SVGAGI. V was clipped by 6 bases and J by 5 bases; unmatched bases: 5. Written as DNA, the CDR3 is TGTGCCAGCAGACCGACTAGCGCGGAGACCCAGTACTTC. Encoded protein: CASRPTSAETQYF.

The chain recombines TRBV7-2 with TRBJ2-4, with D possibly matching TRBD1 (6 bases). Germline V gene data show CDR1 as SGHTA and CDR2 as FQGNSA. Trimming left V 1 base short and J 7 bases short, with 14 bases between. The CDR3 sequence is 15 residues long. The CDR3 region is CASSLEGHLSNIQYF. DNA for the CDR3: TGTGCCAGCAGCTTAGAGGGACACCTGTCGAACATTCAGTACTTC.

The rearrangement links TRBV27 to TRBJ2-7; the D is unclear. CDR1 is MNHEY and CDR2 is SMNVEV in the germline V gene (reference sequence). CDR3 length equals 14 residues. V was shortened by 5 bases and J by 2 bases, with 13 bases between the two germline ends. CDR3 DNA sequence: TGTGCCAGCAGTGAGGCCCTACCAGCCTACGAGCAGTACTTC. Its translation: CASSEALPAYEQYF.

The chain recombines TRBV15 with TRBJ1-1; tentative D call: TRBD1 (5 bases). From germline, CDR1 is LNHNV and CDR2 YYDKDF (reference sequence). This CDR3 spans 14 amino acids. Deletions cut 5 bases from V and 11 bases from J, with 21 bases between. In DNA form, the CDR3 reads TGTGCCACCAGCTTCAAACCCGAACAGGAGGGGGCTTTCTTT. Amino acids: CATSFKPEQEGAFF.

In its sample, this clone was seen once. The CDR3 DNA reads as TGTGCCAGCAGTTTAGGAGACAGGGGGCAACAGCCCCAGCATTTT. Its translation is CASSLGDRGQQPQHF. The chain couples TRBV28 to TRBJ1-5, with 10 bases aligning to TRBD1. Germline V CDR1 and CDR2: MDHEN, SYDVKM. The trim removed 2 bases at V and 7 bases at J, leaving 5 bases unmatched. The CDR3 extends over 15 amino acids.

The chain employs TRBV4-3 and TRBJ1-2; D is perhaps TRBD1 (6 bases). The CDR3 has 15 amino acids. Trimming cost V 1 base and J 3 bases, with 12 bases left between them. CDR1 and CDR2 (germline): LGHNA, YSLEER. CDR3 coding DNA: TGCGCCAGCAGCCAAGCCCTACAGGGTGACTATGGCTACACCTTC. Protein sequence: CASSQALQGDYGYTF.

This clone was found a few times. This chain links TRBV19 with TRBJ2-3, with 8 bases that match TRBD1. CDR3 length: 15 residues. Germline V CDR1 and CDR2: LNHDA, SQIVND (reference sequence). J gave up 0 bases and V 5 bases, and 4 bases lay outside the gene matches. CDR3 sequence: CASSFGQGSTDTQYF. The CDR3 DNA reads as TGTGCCAGTAGTTTCGGACAGGGTAGCACAGATACGCAGTATTTT.

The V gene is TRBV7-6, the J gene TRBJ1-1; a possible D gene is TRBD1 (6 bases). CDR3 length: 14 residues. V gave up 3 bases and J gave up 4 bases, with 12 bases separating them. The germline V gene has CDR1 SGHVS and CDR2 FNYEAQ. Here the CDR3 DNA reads TGTGCCAGCAGCTTTAACAGGGCGAGCACTGAAGCTTTCTTT. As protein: CASSFNRASTEAFF.

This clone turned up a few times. CDR3 sequence: CASSFLGYALAGGGEQYF. Here the CDR3 DNA reads TGTGCCAGCAGTTTTCTTGGTTACGCACTAGCGGGAGGGGGCGAGCAGTACTTC. The chain combines TRBV28 with TRBJ2-7; TRBD2 agrees at 13 bases. Per germline, CDR1 MDHEN and CDR2 SYDVKM. The CDR3 is 18 amino acids. The V segment lost 3 bases and the J segment 6 bases; nucleotides outside the gene matches: 14.

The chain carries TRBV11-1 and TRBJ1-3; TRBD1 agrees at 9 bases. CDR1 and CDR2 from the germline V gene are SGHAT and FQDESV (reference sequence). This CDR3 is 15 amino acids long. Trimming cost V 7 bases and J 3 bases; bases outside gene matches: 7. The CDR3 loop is CASTETGGLGNTIYF. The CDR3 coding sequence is TGTGCCAGCACCGAGACAGGGGGTCTTGGAAACACCATATATTTT.

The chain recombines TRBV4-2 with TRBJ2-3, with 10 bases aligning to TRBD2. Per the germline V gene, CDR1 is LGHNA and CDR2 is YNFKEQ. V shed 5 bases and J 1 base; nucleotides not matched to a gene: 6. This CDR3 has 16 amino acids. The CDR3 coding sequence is TGTGCCAGCAGCTCCCGACTAGCGGGCGGCACAGATACGCAGTATTTT. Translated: CASSSRLAGGTDTQYF.

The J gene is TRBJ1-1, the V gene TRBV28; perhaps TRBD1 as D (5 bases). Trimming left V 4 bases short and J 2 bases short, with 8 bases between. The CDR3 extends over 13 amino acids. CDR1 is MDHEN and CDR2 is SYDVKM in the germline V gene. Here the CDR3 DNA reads TGTGCCAGCAGTTCGACAGTCAACACTGAAGCTTTCTTT. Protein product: CASSSTVNTEAFF.

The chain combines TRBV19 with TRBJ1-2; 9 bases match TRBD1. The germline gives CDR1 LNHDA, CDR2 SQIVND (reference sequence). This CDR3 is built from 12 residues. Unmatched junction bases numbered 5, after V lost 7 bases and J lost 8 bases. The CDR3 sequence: CASTRTGVGYTF. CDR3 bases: TGTGCCAGTACCCGGACAGGGGTCGGCTACACCTTC.

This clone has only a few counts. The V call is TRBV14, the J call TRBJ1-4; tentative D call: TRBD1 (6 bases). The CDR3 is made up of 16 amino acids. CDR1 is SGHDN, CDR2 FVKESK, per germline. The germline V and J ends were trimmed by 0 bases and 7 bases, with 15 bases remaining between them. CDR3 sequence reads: CASSQESPGAGEKLFF. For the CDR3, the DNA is TGTGCCAGCAGCCAAGAATCGCCAGGGGCGGGTGAAAAACTGTTTTTT.

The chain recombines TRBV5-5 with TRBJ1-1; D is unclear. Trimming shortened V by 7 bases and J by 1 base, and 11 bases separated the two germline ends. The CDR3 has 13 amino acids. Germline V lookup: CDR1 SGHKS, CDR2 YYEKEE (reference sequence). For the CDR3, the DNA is TGTGCCAGCGGCCTCTCCGCGAACACTGAAGCTTTCTTT. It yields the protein CASGLSANTEAFF.

Written as DNA, the CDR3 is TGTGCCAGCAGCTCGCGGCGGGGGAGCTCCTACAATGAGCAGTTCTTC. It translates to CASSSRRGSSYNEQFF. V is TRBV11-2 and J is TRBJ2-1, with TRBD2 identical over 7 bases. V dropped 4 bases and J dropped 0; count of bases not matched to a gene: 6. Germline V CDR1 and CDR2: SGHAT, FQNNGV. This CDR3 region has 16 residues. The full variable domain, completed using reference TRBV11-2 and TRBJ2-1, is EAGVAQSPRYKIIEKRQSVAFWCNPISGHATLYWYQQILGQGPKLLIQFQNNGVVDDSQLPKDRFSAERLKGVDSTLKIQPAKLEDSAVYLCASSSRRGSSYNEQFFGPGTRLTVL.

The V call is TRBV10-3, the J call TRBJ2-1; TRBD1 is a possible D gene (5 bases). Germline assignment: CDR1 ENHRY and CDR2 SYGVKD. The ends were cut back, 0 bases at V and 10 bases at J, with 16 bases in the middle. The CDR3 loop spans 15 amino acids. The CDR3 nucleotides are TGTGCCATCAGTGAGTCGAAGTCCAGGGCCAACGAGCAGTTCTTC. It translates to CAISESKSRANEQFF.

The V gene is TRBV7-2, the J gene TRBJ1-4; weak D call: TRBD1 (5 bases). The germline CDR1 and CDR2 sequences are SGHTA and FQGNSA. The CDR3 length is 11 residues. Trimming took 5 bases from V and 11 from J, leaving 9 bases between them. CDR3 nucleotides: TGTGCCAGCAGCCTGCAGGGTAAACTGTTTTTT. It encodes CASSLQGKLFF. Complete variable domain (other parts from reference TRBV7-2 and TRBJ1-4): GAGVSQSPSNKVTEKGKDVELRCDPISGHTALYWYRQSLGQGLEFLIYFQGNSAPDKSGLPSDRFSAERTGGSVSTLTIQRTQQEDSAVYLCASSLQGKLFFGSGTQLSVL.

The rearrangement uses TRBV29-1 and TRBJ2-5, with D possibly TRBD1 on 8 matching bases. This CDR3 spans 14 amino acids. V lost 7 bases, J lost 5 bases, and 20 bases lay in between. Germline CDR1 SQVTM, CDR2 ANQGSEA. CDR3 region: CSGGEGQVLETQYF. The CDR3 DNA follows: TGCAGCGGGGGGGAGGGACAGGTTCTCGAGACCCAGTACTTC.

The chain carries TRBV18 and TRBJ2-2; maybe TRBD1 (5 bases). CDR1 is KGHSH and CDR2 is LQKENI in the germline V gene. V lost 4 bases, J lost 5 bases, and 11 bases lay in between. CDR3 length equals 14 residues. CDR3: CASSRSQGTGELFF. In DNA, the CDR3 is TGTGCCAGCTCACGCAGTCAGGGTACCGGGGAGCTGTTTTTT.

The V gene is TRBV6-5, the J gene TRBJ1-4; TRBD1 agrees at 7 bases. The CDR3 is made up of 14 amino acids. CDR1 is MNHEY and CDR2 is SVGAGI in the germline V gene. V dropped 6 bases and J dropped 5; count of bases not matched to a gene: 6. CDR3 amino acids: CASSGDRSNEKLFF. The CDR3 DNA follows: TGTGCCAGCAGCGGGGACAGAAGCAATGAAAAACTGTTTTTT.

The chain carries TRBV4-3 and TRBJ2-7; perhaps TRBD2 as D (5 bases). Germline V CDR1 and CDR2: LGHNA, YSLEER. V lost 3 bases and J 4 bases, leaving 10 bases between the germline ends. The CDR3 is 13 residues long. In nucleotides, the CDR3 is TGCGCCAGCAGCCAGCGGGTTTTTTACGAGCAGTACTTC. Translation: CASSQRVFYEQYF.

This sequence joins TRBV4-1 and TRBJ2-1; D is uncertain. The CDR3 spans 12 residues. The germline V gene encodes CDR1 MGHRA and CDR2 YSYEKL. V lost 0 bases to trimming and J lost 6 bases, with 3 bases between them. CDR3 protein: CASSQDRNEQFF. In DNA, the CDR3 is TGCGCCAGCAGCCAAGATCGCAATGAGCAGTTCTTC.